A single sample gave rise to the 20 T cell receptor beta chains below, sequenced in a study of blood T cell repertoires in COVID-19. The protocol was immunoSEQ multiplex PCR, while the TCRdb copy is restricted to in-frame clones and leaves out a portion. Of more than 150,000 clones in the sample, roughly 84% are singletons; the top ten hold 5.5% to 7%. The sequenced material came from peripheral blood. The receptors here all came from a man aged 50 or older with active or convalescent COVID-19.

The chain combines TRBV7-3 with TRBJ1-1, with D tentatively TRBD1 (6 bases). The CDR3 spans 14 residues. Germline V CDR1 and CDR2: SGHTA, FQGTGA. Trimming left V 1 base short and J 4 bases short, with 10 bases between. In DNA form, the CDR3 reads TGTGCCAGCAGCTTAAGCCAGGGGAGCACTGAAGCTTTCTTT. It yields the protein CASSLSQGSTEAFF. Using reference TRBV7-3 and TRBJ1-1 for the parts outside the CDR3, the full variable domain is GAGVSQTPSNKVTEKGKYVELRCDPISGHTALYWYRQSLGQGPEFLIYFQGTGAADDSGLPNDRFFAVRPEGSVSTLKIQRTERGDSAVYLCASSLSQGSTEAFFGQGTRLTVV.

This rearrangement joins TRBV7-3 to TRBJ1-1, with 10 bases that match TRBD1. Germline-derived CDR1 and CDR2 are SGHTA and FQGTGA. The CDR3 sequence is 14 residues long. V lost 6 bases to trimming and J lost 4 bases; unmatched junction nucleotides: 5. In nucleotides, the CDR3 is TGTGCCAGCAGATCCGGGACAGGGGCCACTGAAGCTTTCTTT. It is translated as CASRSGTGATEAFF.

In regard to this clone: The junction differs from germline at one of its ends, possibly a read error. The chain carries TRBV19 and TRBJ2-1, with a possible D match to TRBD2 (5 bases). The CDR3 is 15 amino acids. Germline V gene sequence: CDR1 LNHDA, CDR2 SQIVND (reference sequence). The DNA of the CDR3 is TGTGCCAGTAGTAGCCAAGCAGCGGCCTACAATGAGCGGTTCTTC. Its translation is CASSSQAAAYNERFF.

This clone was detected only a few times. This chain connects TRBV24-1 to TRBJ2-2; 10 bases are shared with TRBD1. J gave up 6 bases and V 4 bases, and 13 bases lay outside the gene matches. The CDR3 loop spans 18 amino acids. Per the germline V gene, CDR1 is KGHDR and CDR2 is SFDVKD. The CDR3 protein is CATSDPRPGQGYSGELFF. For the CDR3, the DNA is TGTGCCACCAGTGACCCGCGACCGGGACAGGGGTATTCCGGGGAGCTGTTTTTT.

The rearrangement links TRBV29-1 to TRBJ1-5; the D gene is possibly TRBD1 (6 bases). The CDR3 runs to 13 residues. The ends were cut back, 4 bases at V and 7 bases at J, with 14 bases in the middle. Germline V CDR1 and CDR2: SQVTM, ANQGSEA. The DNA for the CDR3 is TGCAGCGTTGTTGAGGGGGTAGACCAGCCCCAGCATTTT. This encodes CSVVEGVDQPQHF.

The CDR3 nucleotides are TGTGCCAGCACACGACCCGGACAGGGGAAAAACTATGGCTACACCTTC. Protein: CASTRPGQGKNYGYTF. The rearrangement links TRBV28 to TRBJ1-2; 9 positions match TRBD1. This CDR3 has 16 residues. Per the germline V gene, CDR1 is MDHEN and CDR2 is SYDVKM. The trim removed 7 bases at V and 2 bases at J, leaving 11 bases unmatched.

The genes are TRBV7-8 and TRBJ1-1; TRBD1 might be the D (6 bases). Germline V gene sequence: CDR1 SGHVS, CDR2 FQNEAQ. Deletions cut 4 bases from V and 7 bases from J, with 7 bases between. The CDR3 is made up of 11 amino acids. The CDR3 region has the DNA TGTGCCAGCAGCTCACAGGGTGAAGCTTTCTTT. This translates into CASSSQGEAFF. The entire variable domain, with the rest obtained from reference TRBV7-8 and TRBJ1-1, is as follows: GAGVSQSPRYKVAKRGQDVALRCDPISGHVSLFWYQQALGQGPEFLTYFQNEAQLDKSGLPSDRFFAERPEGSVSTLKIQRTQQEDSAVYLCASSSQGEAFFGQGTRLTVV.

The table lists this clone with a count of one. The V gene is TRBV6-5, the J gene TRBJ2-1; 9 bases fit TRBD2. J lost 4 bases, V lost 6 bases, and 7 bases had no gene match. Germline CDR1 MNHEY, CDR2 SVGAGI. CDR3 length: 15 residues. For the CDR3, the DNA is TGTGCCAGCAGCGCGGGACTAGCCGAGTACAATGAGCAGTTCTTC. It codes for CASSAGLAEYNEQFF.

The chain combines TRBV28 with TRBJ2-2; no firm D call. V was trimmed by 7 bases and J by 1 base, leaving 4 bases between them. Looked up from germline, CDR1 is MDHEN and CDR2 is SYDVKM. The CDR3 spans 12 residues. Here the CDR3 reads CASNRNTGELFF. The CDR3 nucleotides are TGTGCCAGCAATAGGAACACCGGGGAGCTGTTTTTT.

The CDR3 DNA follows: TGTGCCACCAGTGATGGGGGGATAGGAACTAATGAAAAACTGTTTTTT. Translation: CATSDGGIGTNEKLFF. The J gene is TRBJ1-4, the V gene TRBV24-1; TRBD1 is a possible D gene (5 bases). This CDR3 comprises 16 residues. Looked up from germline, CDR1 is KGHDR and CDR2 is SFDVKD. Deletions cut 3 bases from V and 1 base from J, with 11 bases between.

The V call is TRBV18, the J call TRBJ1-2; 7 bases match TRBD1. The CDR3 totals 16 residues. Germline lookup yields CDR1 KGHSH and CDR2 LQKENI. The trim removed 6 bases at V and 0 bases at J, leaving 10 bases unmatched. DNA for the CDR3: TGTGCCAGCTCTTCAGACAGGGTGAGGCCTAACTATGGCTACACCTTC. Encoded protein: CASSSDRVRPNYGYTF. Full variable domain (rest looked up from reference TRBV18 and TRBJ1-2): NAGVMQNPRHLVRRRGQEARLRCSPMKGHSHVYWYRQLPEEGLKFMVYLQKENIIDESGMPKERFSAEFPKEGPSILRIQQVVRGDSAAYFCASSSDRVRPNYGYTFGSGTRLTVV.

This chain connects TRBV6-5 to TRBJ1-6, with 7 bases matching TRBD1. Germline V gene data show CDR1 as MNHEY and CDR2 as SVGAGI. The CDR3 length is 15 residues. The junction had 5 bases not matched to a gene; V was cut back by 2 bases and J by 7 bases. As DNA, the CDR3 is TGTGCCAGCAGTTACCGACAGGGTCGGAATTCACCCCTCCACTTT. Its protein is CASSYRQGRNSPLHF.

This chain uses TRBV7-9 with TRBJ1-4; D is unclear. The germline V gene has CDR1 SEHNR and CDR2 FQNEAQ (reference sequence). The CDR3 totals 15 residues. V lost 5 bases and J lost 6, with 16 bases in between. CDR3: CASSPYSPWDEKLFF. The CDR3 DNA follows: TGTGCCAGCAGCCCCTACAGCCCATGGGATGAAAAACTGTTTTTT.

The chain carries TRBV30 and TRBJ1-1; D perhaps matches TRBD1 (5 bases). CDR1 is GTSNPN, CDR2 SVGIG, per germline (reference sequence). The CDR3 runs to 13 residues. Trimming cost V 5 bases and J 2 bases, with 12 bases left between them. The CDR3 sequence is CAWGRTPNTEAFF. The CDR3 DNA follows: TGTGCCTGGGGCAGGACACCAAACACTGAAGCTTTCTTT.

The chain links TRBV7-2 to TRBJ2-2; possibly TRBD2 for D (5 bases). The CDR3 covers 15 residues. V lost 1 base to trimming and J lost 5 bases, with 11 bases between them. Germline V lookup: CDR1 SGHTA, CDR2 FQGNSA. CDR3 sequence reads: CASSLGGVVTGELFF. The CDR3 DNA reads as TGTGCCAGCAGCTTAGGGGGAGTGGTTACCGGGGAGCTGTTTTTT.

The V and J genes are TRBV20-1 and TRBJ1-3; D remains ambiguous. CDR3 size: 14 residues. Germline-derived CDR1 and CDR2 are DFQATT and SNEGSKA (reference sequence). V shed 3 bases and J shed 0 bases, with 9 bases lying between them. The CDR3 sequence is CSASGQDSGNTIYF. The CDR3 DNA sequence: TGCAGTGCTAGTGGGCAGGACTCTGGAAACACCATATATTTT.

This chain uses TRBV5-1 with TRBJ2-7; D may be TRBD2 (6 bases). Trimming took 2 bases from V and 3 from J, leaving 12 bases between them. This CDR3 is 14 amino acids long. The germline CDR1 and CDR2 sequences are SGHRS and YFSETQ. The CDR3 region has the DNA TGCGCCAGCAGCTTACGCGGACTACACTACGAGCAGTACTTC. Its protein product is CASSLRGLHYEQYF.

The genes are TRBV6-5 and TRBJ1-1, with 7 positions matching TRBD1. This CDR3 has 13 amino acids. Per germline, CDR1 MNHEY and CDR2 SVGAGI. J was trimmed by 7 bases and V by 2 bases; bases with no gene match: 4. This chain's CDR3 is CASSYRQGIEAFF. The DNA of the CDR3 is TGTGCCAGCAGTTACAGACAGGGTATTGAAGCTTTCTTT.

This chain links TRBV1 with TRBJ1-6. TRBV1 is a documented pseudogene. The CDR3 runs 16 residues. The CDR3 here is CTSRMARGGRNSPLHF. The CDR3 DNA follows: TGCACCAGCAGAATGGCGAGGGGAGGACGGAATTCACCCCTCCACTTT.

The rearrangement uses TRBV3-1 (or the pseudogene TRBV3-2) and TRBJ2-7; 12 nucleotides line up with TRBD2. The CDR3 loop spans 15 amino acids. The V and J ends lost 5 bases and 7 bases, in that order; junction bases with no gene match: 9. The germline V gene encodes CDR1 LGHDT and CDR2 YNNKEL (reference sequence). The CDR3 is CASSSRLAGATEQYF. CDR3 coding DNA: TGTGCCAGCAGCTCACGACTAGCGGGGGCCACAGAGCAGTACTTC.